This TCR beta chain was sequenced for a study of blood T cell repertoires in COVID-19. On the study more broadly: Sites in the United States, Italy and Spain provided acute and convalescent COVID-19 samples.

Individuals aged about 18 to 90 years were recruited from some 26 US areas. Participant reports of clinical history set cohort assignment. Germline CDR1 KGHSH, CDR2 LQKENI. CDR3 length equals 13 residues. V gave up 5 bases and J gave up 6 bases; unmatched junction bases: 6. Authors' processing steps: Reference gene primer amplification in the assay estimated nucleated cell counts. The method was immunoSEQ multiplex PCR; TCRdb's version includes in-frame clones alone and lacks a portion of them. V and J calls and clone size come straight from that table; D and trimming were deduced from the DNA. The table records 230,000 or so clones, 88% of them present only once.

The TCR originated in a woman aged 45-59 years with acute COVID-19. The chain carries TRBV18 and TRBJ1-2, with TRBD1 matching over 7 bases. The specimen sequenced was PBMCs or T cells enriched from blood (not recorded which). This chain's CDR3 is CASSSTGYDGYTF. Written as DNA, the CDR3 is TGTGCCAGCTCATCGACAGGGTACGATGGCTACACCTTC.